A single sample gave rise to the 30 T cell receptor beta chains below, sequenced in a study of CD8 T cells in Susac syndrome (dated by TCRdb to between 2018 and 2021). The method behind the library was the immunoSEQ multiplex PCR assay. RNA was extracted using the RNeasy kit, and roughly 0.5 to 1 microgram was reverse transcribed with random hexamers. In-frame beta chains were kept once TCRdb had trimmed the public reads at Q25 with fastp and called clones with MiXCR. Every entry covers one CDR3 protein and lists the most common genes and DNA from its rows. The table for this sample lists tens of thousands of distinct CDR3 sequences; 85% to 95% of them were counted only once. Jointly, the top ten make up roughly 0.15% of the sample. What was sequenced was CD4+ T cells from PBMCs. The origin of the receptors is a human donor with Susac syndrome.

CDR3 coding DNA: TGCAGTGCTGAGCGACGGACCCCCCCGGGGCAGTTCTTC. The encoded protein is CSAERRTPPGQFF. The gene calls are TRBV20-1 and TRBJ2-1; D unresolved. This CDR3 contains 13 residues. Trimming took off 5 bases at V and 12 bases at J, with 20 bases between the two ends. Germline V gene sequence: CDR1 DFQATT, CDR2 SNEGSKA (reference sequence).

The chain uses TRBV29-1 and TRBJ2-5; no clear D. The CDR3 loop spans 11 amino acids. V lost 4 bases to trimming and J lost 5 bases, with 8 bases between them. Germline CDR1 and CDR2: SQVTM and ANQGSEA. CDR3 residues: CSVGWSETQYF. The CDR3 nucleotides read TGCAGCGTTGGATGGTCGGAGACCCAGTACTTC.

For the CDR3, the DNA is TGTGCCAGCAGCCTAATATGGGTCAACTCTGGGGCCAACGTCCTGACTTTC. Translated, it gives CASSLIWVNSGANVLTF. The rearrangement links TRBV6-1 to TRBJ2-6; the D is unclear. Deletions cut 6 bases from V and 0 bases from J, with 15 bases between. Germline lookup yields CDR1 MNHNS and CDR2 SASEGT. The CDR3 has 17 amino acids.

This CDR3 reads CASSQNTEAFF. CDR3 coding DNA: TGTGCCAGCAGCCAGAACACTGAAGCTTTCTTT. The rearrangement links TRBV5-6 to TRBJ1-1; D call uncertain. The CDR3 runs 11 residues. The germline V and J ends were trimmed by 4 bases and 1 base, with 2 bases remaining between them. CDR1 SGHDT and CDR2 YYEEEE come from the germline V gene.

This chain links TRBV6-5 with TRBJ2-2; 7 bases agree with TRBD1. Trimming took 0 bases from V and 4 from J; bases not matched to a gene: 2. The CDR3 is 15 amino acids. CDR1 and CDR2 from the germline V gene are MNHEY and SVGAGI. CDR3 in DNA: TGTGCCAGCAGTTACTCGAGGGGGCGCACCGGGGAGCTGTTTTTT. Translation: CASSYSRGRTGELFF.

The chain couples TRBV5-1 to TRBJ2-6; TRBD1 agrees at 9 bases. The CDR3 is 20 residues long. Germline CDR1 is SGHRS and CDR2 is YFSETQ. The junction had 13 bases not matched to a gene; V was cut back by 3 bases and J by 0 bases. The CDR3 region has the DNA TGCGCCAGCAGCTCCGTCCCGGGACAGGGAAGAGGCTCTGGGGCCAACGTCCTGACTTTC. The encoded protein is CASSSVPGQGRGSGANVLTF.

The chain has TRBV20-1 and TRBJ2-5; the match to TRBD2 covers 8 bases. V shed 6 bases and J 5 bases; nucleotides not matched to a gene: 8. Germline-derived CDR1 and CDR2 are DFQATT and SNEGSKA (reference sequence). The CDR3 covers 13 residues. The CDR3 loop is CSASGGNSETQYF. The CDR3 DNA sequence: TGCAGTGCCAGCGGGGGTAATTCGGAGACCCAGTACTTC.

The rearrangement uses TRBV20-1 and TRBJ1-2; D gene uncertain. CDR1 and CDR2 (germline): DFQATT, SNEGSKA (reference sequence). The V and J ends lost 3 bases and 1 base respectively, with 9 bases between them. The CDR3 covers 13 residues. As DNA, the CDR3 is TGCAGTGCTAGCCCTGGCCATAACTATGGCTACACCTTC. As protein: CSASPGHNYGYTF.

This rearrangement joins TRBV20-1 to TRBJ2-5, with D possibly being TRBD2 (7 bases). This CDR3 is 12 amino acids long. Germline CDR1 and CDR2: DFQATT and SNEGSKA (reference sequence). V gave up 2 bases and J gave up 4 bases, with 8 bases separating them. CDR3 region: CSARRGGETQYF. As DNA, the CDR3 is TGCAGTGCTAGAAGGGGGGGAGAGACCCAGTACTTC.

The rearrangement links TRBV7-9 to TRBJ2-1; D is unresolved. Germline values: CDR1 SEHNR, CDR2 FQNEAQ (reference sequence). The V end was cut by 1 base, the J end by 5 bases, with 6 bases between. The CDR3 covers 13 residues. CDR3 nucleotide sequence: TGTGCCAGCAGCTTAGGATCGAACAATGAGCAGTTCTTC. Translation gives CASSLGSNNEQFF.

The V gene is TRBV15, the J gene TRBJ2-7, with TRBD2 as a possible D gene (6 bases). Germline-derived CDR1 and CDR2 are LNHNV and YYDKDF (reference sequence). The CDR3 consists of 14 residues. V was shortened by 1 base and J by 4 bases, with 11 bases between the two germline ends. CDR3 sequence: CATSRGGDGYEQYF. DNA of the CDR3: TGTGCCACCAGCAGAGGGGGGGACGGGTACGAGCAGTACTTC.

J is TRBJ2-7 and V is TRBV7-2; TRBD1 agrees at 7 bases. After removal of 5 bases from V and 0 bases from J, the junction contained 7 bases not matched to a gene. The CDR3 is 15 residues long. Germline V gene lookup returns CDR1 SGHTA and CDR2 FQGNSA. The CDR3 here is CASSPDRDSSYEQYF. As DNA, the CDR3 is TGTGCCAGCAGCCCCGATCGGGACAGCTCCTACGAGCAGTACTTC. The whole variable domain, filled in from reference TRBV7-2 and TRBJ2-7, reads GAGVSQSPSNKVTEKGKDVELRCDPISGHTALYWYRQSLGQGLEFLIYFQGNSAPDKSGLPSDRFSAERTGGSVSTLTIQRTQQEDSAVYLCASSPDRDSSYEQYFGPGTRLTVT.

This chain connects TRBV30 to TRBJ1-6, with a tentative D call TRBD1 (5 bases). The CDR3 sequence is 16 residues long. Trimming cost V 2 bases and J 9 bases, with 20 bases left between them. Germline loops: CDR1 GTSNPN, CDR2 SVGIG (reference sequence). The CDR3 loop is CAWSHPGTGTGSPLHF. The CDR3 nucleotides read TGTGCCTGGAGTCATCCGGGGACGGGAACGGGTTCACCCCTCCACTTT.

The count of this clonotype is one. CDR3 region: CASSFERGVKNEQFF. For the CDR3, the DNA is TGTGCCAGCAGTTTCGAGCGGGGGGTGAAAAATGAGCAGTTCTTC. The chain recombines TRBV2 with TRBJ2-1; TRBD2 agrees at 9 bases. The germline V gene encodes CDR1 SNHLY and CDR2 FYNNEI. With V trimmed by 5 bases and J by 7 bases, 9 bases remained unmatched. The CDR3 has 15 amino acids.

Only one count was recorded for this clonotype. The rearrangement uses TRBV28 and TRBJ1-2, with D hard to call. The CDR3 has 14 amino acids. Trimming took 8 bases from V and 8 from J, leaving 21 bases between them. Germline V gene sequence: CDR1 MDHEN, CDR2 SYDVKM. The CDR3 region is CASGSPPYSIGYTF. The CDR3 nucleotides are TGTGCCAGCGGGTCACCTCCCTACAGCATAGGCTACACCTTC.

The V call is TRBV11-1, the J call TRBJ2-2, with D tentatively TRBD2 (7 bases). Trimming left V 2 bases short and J 7 bases short, with 11 bases between. CDR3 length: 14 residues. Germline CDR1 is SGHAT and CDR2 is FQDESV (reference sequence). The DNA for the CDR3 is TGTGCCAGCAGCTTATCGGGGGGCCACGGGGAGCTGTTTTTT. Its translation: CASSLSGGHGELFF.

The V gene is TRBV19, the J gene TRBJ2-1, with 8 bases identical to TRBD2. Germline CDR1 reads LNHDA; CDR2 reads SQIVND (reference sequence). This CDR3 is 15 amino acids long. V dropped 7 bases and J dropped 3; count of bases not matched to a gene: 8. The CDR3 protein is CASMESSGGYNEQFF. The CDR3 DNA follows: TGTGCCAGTATGGAGTCGAGCGGGGGCTACAATGAGCAGTTCTTC.

The genes are TRBV7-9 and TRBJ1-2, with unresolved D. CDR3 length equals 14 residues. Germline loops: CDR1 SEHNR, CDR2 FQNEAQ (reference sequence). Trimming pared 1 base from V and 2 bases from J, leaving 8 bases between. This CDR3 is CASSLVRRNYGYTF. The CDR3 DNA follows: TGTGCCAGCAGCTTAGTCCGCAGGAACTATGGCTACACCTTC.

This CDR3 is CASSATGMNSPLHF. CDR3 in DNA: TGTGCCAGCAGTGCGACAGGGATGAATTCACCCCTCCACTTT. The chain links TRBV7-3 to TRBJ1-6; TRBD1 matches at 7 bases. Germline V gene lookup returns CDR1 SGHTA and CDR2 FQGTGA. V gave up 6 bases and J gave up 7 bases; unmatched junction bases: 6. The CDR3 has 14 residues.

This chain uses TRBV6-5 with TRBJ2-1, with 14 positions matching TRBD2. Per germline, CDR1 MNHEY and CDR2 SVGAGI. After removal of 0 bases from V and 9 bases from J, the junction contained 16 bases not matched to a gene. The CDR3 runs 20 residues. Here the CDR3 reads CASSYSGLAGGMGREGEQFF. CDR3 coding DNA: TGTGCCAGCAGTTACTCAGGACTAGCGGGGGGCATGGGTCGGGAAGGTGAGCAGTTCTTC.

In this sample, this clonotype turned up a few times. The chain combines TRBV4-2 with TRBJ2-7; 8 bases are shared with TRBD1. This CDR3 has 12 amino acids. Germline CDR1 LGHNA, CDR2 YNFKEQ. V was clipped by 3 bases and J by 11 bases; unmatched bases: 6. CDR3 amino acids: CASSQYPGQEYF. DNA of the CDR3: TGTGCCAGCAGCCAGTACCCGGGACAGGAGTACTTC.

The chain links TRBV6-6 to TRBJ2-4, with D maybe TRBD1 (5 bases). Germline values: CDR1 MNHNY, CDR2 SVGAGI (reference sequence). The CDR3 sequence is 15 residues long. Trimming left V 2 bases short and J 5 bases short, with 13 bases between. The CDR3: CASSYGHPGENIQYF. CDR3 coding DNA: TGTGCCAGCAGTTACGGACACCCCGGAGAAAACATTCAGTACTTC.

V gene TRBV7-2 combines with J gene TRBJ1-5; the D gene is possibly TRBD1 (5 bases). The germline CDR1 and CDR2 sequences are SGHTA and FQGNSA. CDR3 length: 16 amino acids. V gave up 0 bases and J gave up 2 bases, with 11 bases separating them. CDR3 protein: CASSLAGQGGNQPQHF. CDR3 bases: TGTGCCAGCAGCTTAGCCGGCCAGGGCGGCAATCAGCCCCAGCATTTT.

The chain employs TRBV20-1 and TRBJ2-1, with 10 nucleotides matching TRBD2. This CDR3 is built from 22 residues. V lost 1 base, J lost 0 bases, and 21 bases stayed unmatched. The germline V gene has CDR1 DFQATT and CDR2 SNEGSKA (reference sequence). CDR3 sequence: CSARVPSFSGGAPFSSYNEQFF. CDR3 nucleotide sequence: TGCAGTGCTAGAGTCCCAAGTTTCAGCGGGGGGGCCCCATTTAGCTCCTACAATGAGCAGTTCTTC.

This clonotype was seen only once. The chain recombines TRBV28 with TRBJ2-7; D is undetermined. The CDR3 length is 12 residues. Per germline, CDR1 MDHEN and CDR2 SYDVKM. Trimming stripped 6 bases from V and 3 bases from J, with 9 bases between. The CDR3: CASSRAGYEQYF. As DNA, the CDR3 is TGTGCCAGCAGCCGTGCCGGCTACGAGCAGTACTTC. Supplemented by reference TRBV28 and TRBJ2-7, the full variable domain reads DVKVTQSSRYLVKRTGEKVFLECVQDMDHENMFWYRQDPGLGLRLIYFSYDVKMKEKGDIPEGYSVSREKKERFSLILESASTNQTSMYLCASSRAGYEQYFGPGTRLTVT.

The rearrangement links TRBV23-1 to TRBJ1-6, with 12 bases that match TRBD1. TRBV23-1 is an open reading frame, and its role is uncertain. J was trimmed by 7 bases and V by 6 bases; bases with no gene match: 10. This CDR3 contains 17 residues. CDR3 region: CASSWDRGLLGNSPLHF. In DNA form, the CDR3 reads TGCGCCAGCAGCTGGGACAGGGGGCTCCTAGGAAATTCACCCCTCCACTTT.

J is TRBJ1-5 and V is TRBV20-1; 9 bases map to TRBD1. The ends lost 5 bases at V and 4 bases at J; junction bases unmatched: 3. Germline V gene data show CDR1 as DFQATT and CDR2 as SNEGSKA (reference sequence). The CDR3 sequence is 13 residues long. Here the CDR3 DNA reads TGCAGTGCTGCACAGGGGGCTAATCAGCCCCAGCATTTT. Its translation is CSAAQGANQPQHF.

The chain links TRBV3-1 to TRBJ1-1, with 7 bases that match TRBD1. Trimming at V came to 1 base and at J to 1 base, leaving 3 bases not matched to a gene. Germline-derived CDR1 and CDR2 are LGHDT and YNNKEL (reference sequence). The CDR3 totals 15 residues. The CDR3 reads CASSQAGGANTEAFF. CDR3 coding DNA: TGTGCCAGCAGCCAAGCAGGGGGGGCGAACACTGAAGCTTTCTTT.

The chain uses TRBV29-1 and TRBJ1-4; the D is unclear. The V end lost 7 bases, the J end lost 7 bases, and 7 bases lay between the germline ends. Per the germline V gene, CDR1 is SQVTM and CDR2 is ANQGSEA. This CDR3 region has 10 residues. The CDR3 bases are TGCAGCGCCTTGACTGAAAAACTGTTTTTT. It yields the protein CSALTEKLFF.

The V call is TRBV18, the J call TRBJ2-6; 7 nucleotides agree with TRBD1. V was pared by 2 bases and J by 2 bases, with 12 bases of the junction left unmatched. The CDR3 contains 19 residues. From germline, CDR1 is KGHSH and CDR2 LQKENI. This CDR3 is CASSPSHEGALAGANVLTF. CDR3 nucleotide sequence: TGTGCCAGCTCACCAAGTCACGAGGGGGCGTTGGCTGGGGCCAACGTCCTGACTTTC.